Listed below are T cell receptor beta chains from one sample, sequenced in a study of CD8 T cells in Susac syndrome. TCRdb reprocessed the immunoSEQ multiplex PCR reads with MiXCR, giving one entry per CDR3 protein. Altogether some 190,000 distinct CDR3 sequences are present, 95% being singletons, with the ten largest covering about 0.094%. The sample comprised CD4+ T cells from PBMCs. The receptors here all came from a human donor in good health. Each CDR3 is given without its conserved first and last residue.

j_call: TRBJ2-3
v_call: TRBV2
cdr3_aa: ASSDESLTQY

j_call: TRBJ2-3
v_call: TRBV3-1
cdr3_aa: ASSHNVQDTQY

j_call: TRBJ2-6
v_call: TRBV28
cdr3_aa: AHGRGGTNVLT

j_call: TRBJ2-1
v_call: TRBV29-1
cdr3_aa: SVATSSYNEQF

j_call: TRBJ2-1
v_call: TRBV18
cdr3_aa: ASSPPVGSSYNEQF

j_call: TRBJ2-3
v_call: TRBV4-3
cdr3_aa: ASSQDLGPTDTQY

j_call: TRBJ1-5
v_call: TRBV6-5
cdr3_aa: ASSRVQGRDQPQH

j_call: TRBJ1-4
v_call: TRBV16
cdr3_aa: ASSPGQVNEKLF

j_call: TRBJ2-7
v_call: TRBV11-2
cdr3_aa: ASSPAAGGHYEQY

j_call: TRBJ2-6
v_call: TRBV20-1
cdr3_aa: SAKQGAGANVLT

j_call: TRBJ2-3
v_call: TRBV20-1
cdr3_aa: SASGGTTDTQY

j_call: TRBJ1-2
v_call: TRBV18
cdr3_aa: ASSPFSNRDEGYT

j_call: TRBJ1-2
v_call: TRBV10-3
cdr3_aa: ATTEVRSYGYT

j_call: TRBJ2-4
v_call: TRBV28
cdr3_aa: ASRGAEGAKNIQY

j_call: TRBJ1-1
v_call: TRBV7-3
cdr3_aa: ASSLTPGFSAEAF

j_call: TRBJ1-1
v_call: TRBV27
cdr3_aa: ASSFRGTEAF

j_call: TRBJ1-5
v_call: TRBV15
cdr3_aa: ATSRDPDSNQPQH

j_call: TRBJ1-5
v_call: TRBV5-1
cdr3_aa: ASSSGQADSNQPQH

j_call: TRBJ2-3
v_call: TRBV3-1
cdr3_aa: ASSQNSGSADTQY

j_call: TRBJ2-1
v_call: TRBV2
cdr3_aa: ASSLTGNEQF

j_call: TRBJ2-2
v_call: TRBV5-1
cdr3_aa: ASSLVTGRDGELF

j_call: TRBJ2-7
v_call: TRBV29-1
cdr3_aa: SVAQLDRIAHRSYEQY

j_call: TRBJ2-4
v_call: TRBV29-1
cdr3_aa: SAAATGRNIQY

j_call: TRBJ2-1
v_call: TRBV29-1
cdr3_aa: SVPLSGSSYNEQF

j_call: TRBJ1-1
v_call: TRBV29-1
cdr3_aa: SVGPTQGRSF

j_call: TRBJ1-2
v_call: TRBV7-9
cdr3_aa: ASSSSANYGYT